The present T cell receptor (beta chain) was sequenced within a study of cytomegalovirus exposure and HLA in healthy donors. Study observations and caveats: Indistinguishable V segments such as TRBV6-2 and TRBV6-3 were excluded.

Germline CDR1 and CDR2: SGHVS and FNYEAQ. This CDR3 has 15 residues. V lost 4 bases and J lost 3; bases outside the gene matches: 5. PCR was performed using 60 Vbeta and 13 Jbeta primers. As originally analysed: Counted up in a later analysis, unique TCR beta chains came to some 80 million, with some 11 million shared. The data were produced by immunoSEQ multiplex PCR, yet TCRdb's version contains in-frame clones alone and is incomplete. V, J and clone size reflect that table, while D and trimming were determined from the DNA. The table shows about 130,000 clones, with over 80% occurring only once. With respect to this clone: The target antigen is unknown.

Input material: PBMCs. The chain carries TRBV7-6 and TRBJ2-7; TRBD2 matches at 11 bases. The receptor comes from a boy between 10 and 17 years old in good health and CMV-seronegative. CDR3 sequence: CASSSQTSGVYEQYF. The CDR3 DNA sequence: TGTGCCAGCAGCTCCCAGACTAGCGGGGTCTACGAGCAGTACTTC.